This T cell receptor (beta chain) was sequenced for a study of response to subunit inactivated influenza vaccine. This clonotype was counted a few times. TCRdb analysed the RT-PCR reads with MiXCR anew, one entry per CDR3 protein. The repertoire holds hundreds of thousands of distinct CDR3 sequences, with approximately 10% as singletons. These sequences were also reported in another study, on T cells expressing NK-cell markers. As that report states: UMIs were included in TCR beta cDNA generated by 5'RACE template switching. Four donors showed these clonotypes also leading the CD3+CD56-NKG2C+ fraction.

The sequencing used PBMCs from blood, collected on the day of vaccination. This clonotype was obtained from a man aged 50-59 years who received an inactivated influenza vaccine.

The CDR3 DNA is TGTGCCAGCAGCTTTTCAACAGCTCAAGAGACCCAGTACTTC. Translating gives CASSFSTAQETQYF. J is TRBJ2-5 and V is TRBV7-8; no definite D call. The germline V gene encodes CDR1 SGHVS and CDR2 FQNEAQ. The CDR3 length is 14 residues. The V and J ends lost 3 bases and 2 bases respectively, with 10 bases between them.